Each of the 12 T cell receptor beta chains below was sequenced from the same sample in a study of T-cell memory formation after mild COVID-19. MiXCR was run by TCRdb on the 5' RACE reads, yielding one entry per CDR3 protein. The sample holds hundreds of thousands of distinct CDR3 sequences; roughly 20% are singletons and the top ten take around 13%. Sequencing used PBMCs or a T cell subset sorted from them (not recorded which). These receptors originate from an adult woman who had mild COVID-19 (a few samples of this study predate the infection). Cell type and time point are not known.

In its sample, this clonotype was seen a few times. The chain combines TRBV30 with TRBJ1-1; maybe TRBD1 (5 bases). The V end was cut by 2 bases, the J end by 1 base, with 8 bases between. Germline values: CDR1 GTSNPN, CDR2 SVGIG (reference sequence). The CDR3 covers 13 residues. Written as DNA, the CDR3 is TGTGCCTGGAGTCCGGGACCGAACACTGAAGCTTTCTTT. Its protein is CAWSPGPNTEAFF.

This clonotype was found a few times. CDR3 region: CATSDLNYGYTF. DNA for the CDR3: TGTGCCACCAGTGATTTAAACTATGGCTACACCTTC. The V gene is TRBV24-1, the J gene TRBJ1-2; D is unresolved. The V and J ends lost 1 base and 2 bases respectively, with 1 base between them. The CDR3 covers 12 residues. Per the germline V gene, CDR1 is KGHDR and CDR2 is SFDVKD.

A single count supports this clonotype. The V gene is TRBV27, the J gene TRBJ1-3; D remains ambiguous. Germline lookup yields CDR1 MNHEY and CDR2 SMNVEV (reference sequence). The ends were cut back, 3 bases at V and 0 bases at J, with 12 bases in the middle. The length of the CDR3 is 16 residues. CDR3 residues: CASSFRRYLSGNTIYF. CDR3 coding DNA: TGTGCCAGCAGTTTCCGACGCTACCTCTCTGGAAACACCATATATTTT.

The table lists this clonotype with many counts. For the CDR3, the DNA is TGTGCCACCAGCAGAGGGACTAGCGGGAAAGAGACCCAGTACTTC. Translation: CATSRGTSGKETQYF. The chain recombines TRBV15 with TRBJ2-5; TRBD2 matches 12 bases. Trimming took 1 base from V and 3 from J; bases not matched to a gene: 0. The CDR3 totals 15 residues. Germline lookup yields CDR1 LNHNV and CDR2 YYDKDF (reference sequence).

In this sample, this clonotype turned up a few times. The chain has TRBV19 and TRBJ2-7, with a weak D call TRBD2 (6 bases). Trimming took 8 bases from V and 6 from J, leaving 11 bases between them. Per the germline V gene, CDR1 is LNHDA and CDR2 is SQIVND (reference sequence). The length of the CDR3 is 11 residues. CDR3 in DNA: TGTGCCAGTGAATTGGGAGGCGAGCAGTACTTC. Translation: CASELGGEQYF.

The V and J genes are TRBV12-3 or TRBV12-4 and TRBJ2-1, with D perhaps assigned TRBD1 or TRBD2 (6 bases each). Trimming took off 4 bases at V and 4 bases at J, with 11 bases between the two ends. The CDR3 is 14 amino acids. CDR3: CASSYRGVYNEQFF. The CDR3 nucleotides read TGTGCCAGCAGTTATAGGGGGGTATACAATGAGCAGTTCTTC.

This sequence joins TRBV5-1 and TRBJ1-1; D not resolved. Germline V gene lookup returns CDR1 SGHRS and CDR2 YFSETQ. The CDR3 is 15 amino acids. Trimming removed 2 bases at V and 0 bases at J, with 11 bases between. The CDR3 region is CASSLGRLMNTEAFF. Here the CDR3 DNA reads TGCGCCAGCAGCTTAGGCAGACTCATGAACACTGAAGCTTTCTTT. The entire variable domain, with the rest obtained from reference TRBV5-1 and TRBJ1-1, is as follows: KAGVTQTPRYLIKTRGQQVTLSCSPISGHRSVSWYQQTPGQGLQFLFEYFSETQRNKGNFPGRFSGRQFSNSRSEMNVSTLELGDSALYLCASSLGRLMNTEAFFGQGTRLTVV.

This clonotype was counted a few times. V gene TRBV7-9 combines with J gene TRBJ2-3; D is undetermined. There are 15 residues in the CDR3. V was cut by 2 bases and J by 1 base, with 10 bases left in between. The germline V gene has CDR1 SEHNR and CDR2 FQNEAQ (reference sequence). This CDR3 is CASSLPLSRTDTQYF. CDR3 coding DNA: TGTGCCAGCAGCTTACCTCTTTCCCGCACAGATACGCAGTATTTT.

The chain is built from TRBV11-3 and TRBJ2-7, with 12 positions matching TRBD1. V was clipped by 5 bases and J by 6 bases; unmatched bases: 5. CDR3 length: 14 amino acids. Germline CDR1 is SGHNT and CDR2 is YENEEA. CDR3 sequence: CASSPRDRGPEQYF. DNA for the CDR3: TGTGCCAGCAGCCCCCGGGACAGGGGGCCCGAGCAGTACTTC.

This clonotype showed up just a few times. V and J are TRBV12-3 or TRBV12-4 and TRBJ1-5; TRBD1 is a possible D gene (6 bases). The V and J ends lost 6 bases and 6 bases respectively, with 9 bases between them. This CDR3 is built from 12 residues. This CDR3 reads CASRTGIQPQHF. The CDR3, as DNA: TGTGCCAGCAGAACAGGGATTCAGCCCCAGCATTTT.

The chain is built from TRBV6-2 or TRBV6-3 and TRBJ2-7; D is uncertain. Germline lookup yields CDR1 MNHEY and CDR2 SVGEGT. V dropped 8 bases and J dropped 3 bases, with 14 bases sitting between them. CDR3 length: 13 amino acids. The CDR3, as DNA: TGTGCCAGCTCTTGGCCCCAGAACTACGAGCAGTACTTC. Protein sequence: CASSWPQNYEQYF.

The chain couples TRBV7-3 to TRBJ2-1; tentatively, D is TRBD1 (5 bases). The CDR3 extends over 14 amino acids. Germline loops: CDR1 SGHTA, CDR2 FQGTGA. V was pared by 5 bases and J by 0 bases, with 8 bases between. For the CDR3, the DNA is TGTGCCAGCAGCAGGGGAAACTCCTACAATGAGCAGTTCTTC. Protein sequence: CASSRGNSYNEQFF.